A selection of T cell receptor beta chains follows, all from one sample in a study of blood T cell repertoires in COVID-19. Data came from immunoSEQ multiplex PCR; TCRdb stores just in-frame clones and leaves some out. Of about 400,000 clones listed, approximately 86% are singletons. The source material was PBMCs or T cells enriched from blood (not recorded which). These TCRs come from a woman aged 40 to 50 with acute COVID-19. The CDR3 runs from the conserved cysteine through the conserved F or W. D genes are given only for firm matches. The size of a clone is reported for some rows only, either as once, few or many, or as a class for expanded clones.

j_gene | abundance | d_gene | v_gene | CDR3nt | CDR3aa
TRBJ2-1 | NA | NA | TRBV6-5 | TGTGCCAGCAGTAAGAACAGGGCCTCGAATGAGCAGTTCTTC | CASSKNRASNEQFF
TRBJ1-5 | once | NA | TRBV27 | TGTGCCAGCAGCCTAGAATGGAGCAATCAGCCCCAGCATTTT | CASSLEWSNQPQHF
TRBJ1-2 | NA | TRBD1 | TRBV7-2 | TGTGCCAGCAGCTTAGACCACAGGGGGCCCAACGGCGGATCTTACACCTTC | CASSLDHRGPNGGSYTF
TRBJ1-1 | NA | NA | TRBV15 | TGTGCCACCAGCAGAGACGATAACAGGCCCTACACTGAAGCTTTCTTT | CATSRDDNRPYTEAFF
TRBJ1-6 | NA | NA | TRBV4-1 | TGCGCCAGCAGCCAAGAGGTTGCAGGGCATGGTTCACCCCTCCACTTT | CASSQEVAGHGSPLHF
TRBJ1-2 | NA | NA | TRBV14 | TGTGCCAGCAGCCAAGATGGCAGGGCTTGGTATGGCTACACCTTC | CASSQDGRAWYGYTF
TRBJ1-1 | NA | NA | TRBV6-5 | TGTGCCAGCAGACGAAACAAGAACACTGAAGCTTTCTTT | CASRRNKNTEAFF
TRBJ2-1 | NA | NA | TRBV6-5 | TGTGCCAGTAAACAGGGGGGGAATGAGCAGTTCTTC | CASKQGGNEQFF
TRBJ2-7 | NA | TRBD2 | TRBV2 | TGTGCCAGCAGTGAAATGGCGGGGGGCGTCTACGAGCAGTACTTC | CASSEMAGGVYEQYF
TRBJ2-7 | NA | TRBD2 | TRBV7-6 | TGTGCCAGCAGCTTAGCGATCGGGGGGGCTCGAGAGCAGTACTTC | CASSLAIGGAREQYF
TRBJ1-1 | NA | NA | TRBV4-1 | TGCGCCAGCAGCCAAGAAGGGCAGGGCCCTGAAGCTTTCTTT | CASSQEGQGPEAFF
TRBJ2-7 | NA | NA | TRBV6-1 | TGTGCCAGCAGTGAAGTTGGAGTGACCTACGAGCAGTACTTC | CASSEVGVTYEQYF
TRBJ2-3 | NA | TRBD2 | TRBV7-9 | TGTGCCAGCAGTCGACTAGCGGGGGGATATGGAGATACGCAGTATTTT | CASSRLAGGYGDTQYF
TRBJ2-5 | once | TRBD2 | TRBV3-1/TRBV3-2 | TGTGCCAGCAGCCAAGCTCGGACTAGCGGGGAGCCTGTGATTAAAGAGACCCAGTACTTC | CASSQARTSGEPVIKETQYF
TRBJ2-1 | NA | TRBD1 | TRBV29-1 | TGCAGCATTGACAGGGGCCTCCCCCCTTACAATGAGCAGTTCTTC | CSIDRGLPPYNEQFF
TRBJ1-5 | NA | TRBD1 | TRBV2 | TGTGCCAGCAGTCGGACAGGTAGAAATCAGCCCCAGCATTTT | CASSRTGRNQPQHF
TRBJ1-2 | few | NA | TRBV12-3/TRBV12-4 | TGTGCCAGCAGTTTCGGACAGAACTATGGCTACACCTTC | CASSFGQNYGYTF
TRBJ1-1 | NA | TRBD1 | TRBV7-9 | TGTGCCAGCAGCTTAAAAACAGGGGGGACCGCTGAAGCTTTCTTT | CASSLKTGGTAEAFF
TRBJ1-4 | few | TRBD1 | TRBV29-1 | TGCAGCGTTGCAATGACATTACTCGGGACAGGGGTCTCTAATGAAAAACTGTTTTTT | CSVAMTLLGTGVSNEKLFF
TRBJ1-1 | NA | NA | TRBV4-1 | TGCGCCAGCAGCCAAGTGGGGGCGCAGGGCACTGAAGCTTTCTTT | CASSQVGAQGTEAFF
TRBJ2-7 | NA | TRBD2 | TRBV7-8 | TGTGCCAGCAGCTTAGTAGCGGGGGGTACCTACGAGCAGTACTTC | CASSLVAGGTYEQYF
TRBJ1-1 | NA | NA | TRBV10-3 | TGTGCCATCAGCGTGAACACGGAGACTGAAGCTTTCTTT | CAISVNTETEAFF
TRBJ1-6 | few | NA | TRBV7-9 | TGTGCCAGCAGCTTGGCGCAGGGGTCACCCCTCCACTTT | CASSLAQGSPLHF
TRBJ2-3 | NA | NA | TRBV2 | TGTGCCAGCAGTGCGAACCGAAGCCCTACTGATACGCAGTATTTT | CASSANRSPTDTQYF
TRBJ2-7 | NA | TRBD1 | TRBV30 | TGTGCCTGGAACAGGGGCCCCTACGAGCAGTACTTC | CAWNRGPYEQYF
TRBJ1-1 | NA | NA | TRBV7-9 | TGTGCCAGCAGCTTATCATTCAACCGACAGAACACTGAAGCTTTCTTT | CASSLSFNRQNTEAFF
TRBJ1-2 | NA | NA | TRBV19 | TGTGCCAGTAGTATAGAGGCACAGGGCTATGGCTACACCTTC | CASSIEAQGYGYTF
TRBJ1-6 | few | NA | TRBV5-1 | TGCGCCAGCAGCTCGGAAGGACACGAAAATTCACCCCTCCACTTT | CASSSEGHENSPLHF